These 18 T cell receptor beta chains came from one sample sequenced in a study of radiation and T cells in renal cell carcinoma. Time point specified: blood 2 weeks post-SBRT. The treatment was: 15 Gy SBRT to primary tumor, nephrectomy 4 weeks later. Sequenced by immunoSEQ multiplex PCR; TCRdb stores in-frame clones only, minus some. The table lists 100,000 to 150,000 clones, about four fifths of them singletons. The sequencing here drew on blood, taken from a patient whose treatment included radiotherapy and nephrectomy. The origin of the receptors is a man aged 45 to 65 with renal cell carcinoma.

This clone was detected a few times. The chain couples TRBV30 to TRBJ1-2, with D maybe TRBD1 (6 bases). Trimming cost V 1 base and J 3 bases, with 12 bases left between them. The CDR3 extends over 14 amino acids. CDR1 is GTSNPN, CDR2 SVGIG, per germline (reference sequence). The CDR3 spells CAWSGTGIYYGYTF. For the CDR3, the DNA is TGTGCCTGGAGTGGAACAGGGATTTACTATGGCTACACCTTC.

The gene calls are TRBV27 and TRBJ2-1, with TRBD2 matching 16 bases. There are 17 residues in the CDR3. The germline V gene has CDR1 MNHEY and CDR2 SMNVEV (reference sequence). The ends lost 0 bases at V and 9 bases at J; junction bases unmatched: 5. Here the CDR3 reads CASSLSGTSGGGSEQFF. CDR3 DNA sequence: TGTGCCAGCAGTTTATCAGGGACTAGCGGGGGGGGCAGTGAGCAGTTCTTC.

This clone was picked up a small number of times. This chain uses TRBV9 with TRBJ1-3; tentative D call: TRBD1 (6 bases). The length of the CDR3 is 17 residues. Germline CDR1 is SGDLS and CDR2 is YYNGEE. V was trimmed by 4 bases and J by 0 bases, leaving 17 bases between them. CDR3 sequence (DNA): TGTGCCAGCAGCCCCACAGGGCCACCAAGCTCTGGAAACACCATATATTTT. Its protein is CASSPTGPPSSGNTIYF.

The chain carries TRBV4-2 and TRBJ2-1; 10 bases are a match to TRBD2. The V gene end was trimmed by 1 base and the J gene end by 5 bases; junction bases not matched to a gene: 8. In germline, CDR1 is LGHNA, CDR2 YNFKEQ. This CDR3 is built from 17 residues. In DNA form, the CDR3 reads TGTGCCAGCAGCCAAGTCGTAACCCTAGCGGGGGACAATGAGCAGTTCTTC. This codes for CASSQVVTLAGDNEQFF.

The chain joins TRBV5-1 to TRBJ1-1, with a tentative D call TRBD1 (5 bases). V lost 0 bases and J 1 base, leaving 13 bases between the germline ends. CDR1 is SGHRS, CDR2 YFSETQ, per germline. This CDR3 has 16 residues. The CDR3 coding sequence is TGCGCCAGCAGCTTGGCCGGAGGGGCAAGGAACACTGAAGCTTTCTTT. It specifies CASSLAGGARNTEAFF. Based on the CDR3 plus reference TRBV5-1 and TRBJ1-1, the full variable domain is KAGVTQTPRYLIKTRGQQVTLSCSPISGHRSVSWYQQTPGQGLQFLFEYFSETQRNKGNFPGRFSGRQFSNSRSEMNVSTLELGDSALYLCASSLAGGARNTEAFFGQGTRLTVV.

The chain is built from TRBV7-8 and TRBJ2-1; D may be TRBD1 or TRBD2 (5 bases each). Trimming took 5 bases from V and 9 from J, leaving 17 bases between them. The CDR3 spans 14 residues. Per the germline V gene, CDR1 is SGHVS and CDR2 is FQNEAQ. CDR3 region: CASSMGPKVSEQFF. The DNA for the CDR3 is TGTGCCAGCAGCATGGGACCGAAAGTTAGTGAGCAGTTCTTC.

The chain recombines TRBV28 with TRBJ2-7; the match to TRBD2 covers 16 bases. V lost 5 bases to trimming and J lost 7 bases; unmatched junction nucleotides: 11. This CDR3 is built from 17 residues. The V gene's germline CDR1 is MDHEN and CDR2 SYDVKM. The DNA of the CDR3 is TGTGCCAGCAGTGTACCGGGACTAGCGGGAGGGCCAGGTGAGCAGTACTTC. It translates to CASSVPGLAGGPGEQYF.

This rearrangement joins TRBV29-1 to TRBJ1-2, with 7 bases lining up with TRBD1. Germline CDR1 reads SQVTM; CDR2 reads ANQGSEA. With 5 bases clipped from V and 3 bases from J, the junction kept 3 bases outside the gene matches. The CDR3 has 12 amino acids. The DNA for the CDR3 is TGCAGCGTTCCGACAGGGTACTATGGCTACACCTTC. It yields the protein CSVPTGYYGYTF.

This chain joins TRBV11-2 and TRBJ1-1; no reliable D call. V was trimmed by 6 bases and J by 1 base, leaving 9 bases between them. This CDR3 is built from 13 residues. Germline V gene lookup returns CDR1 SGHAT and CDR2 FQNNGV. The CDR3 here is CASSSQENTEAFF. Here the CDR3 DNA reads TGTGCCAGCAGTAGTCAGGAGAACACTGAAGCTTTCTTT.

This clone was seen more than once but under ten times. The chain recombines TRBV10-3 with TRBJ1-5, with TRBD1 matching 7 bases. Looked up from germline, CDR1 is ENHRY and CDR2 is SYGVKD. CDR3 size: 15 residues. V was clipped by 3 bases and J by 1 base; unmatched bases: 3. The CDR3 DNA is TGTGCCATCAGTGATTTACAGGGGAGCAATCAGCCCCAGCATTTT. This encodes CAISDLQGSNQPQHF.

This chain joins TRBV2 and TRBJ1-5; the match to TRBD1 covers 9 bases. V lost 7 bases to trimming and J lost 6 bases; unmatched junction nucleotides: 10. This CDR3 is built from 15 residues. Germline lookup yields CDR1 SNHLY and CDR2 FYNNEI. The CDR3 region is CASTQGQGYFQPQHF. For the CDR3, the DNA is TGTGCCAGCACGCAGGGACAGGGATATTTTCAGCCCCAGCATTTT.

This chain joins TRBV5-4 and TRBJ2-3, with no clear D. This CDR3 is 16 amino acids long. Per the germline V gene, CDR1 is SGHNT and CDR2 is YYREEE (reference sequence). Trimming left V 3 bases short and J 6 bases short, with 20 bases between. CDR3 DNA sequence: TGTGCCAGCAGCTCGGCCTTTCTCGAGAGCCCTGATACGCAGTATTTT. Translation gives CASSSAFLESPDTQYF.

This chain uses TRBV7-9 with TRBJ2-3, with 14 bases lining up with TRBD2. Trimming took 5 bases from V and 4 from J; bases not matched to a gene: 8. The CDR3 has 17 residues. The germline V gene has CDR1 SEHNR and CDR2 FQNEAQ (reference sequence). For the CDR3, the DNA is TGTGCCAGCAGCCTGGGACTAGCGGGAGTAGTAGCAGATACGCAGTATTTT. It encodes CASSLGLAGVVADTQYF.

The genes are TRBV7-9 and TRBJ2-5; no clear D gene. The germline gives CDR1 SEHNR, CDR2 FQNEAQ (reference sequence). CDR3 length equals 12 residues. V lost 6 bases and J lost 2, with 7 bases in between. The CDR3 region has the DNA TGTGCCAGCAGGACTTTGCAAGAGACCCAGTACTTC. This codes for CASRTLQETQYF.

V is TRBV5-1 and J is TRBJ2-4; perhaps TRBD1 as D (7 bases). The CDR3 has 13 residues. CDR1 SGHRS and CDR2 YFSETQ come from the germline V gene. Trimming shortened V by 3 bases and J by 6 bases, and 10 bases separated the two germline ends. The CDR3 spells CASSSGDRNIQYF. DNA of the CDR3: TGCGCCAGCAGCTCGGGGGACAGAAACATTCAGTACTTC.

Here the CDR3 reads CASSPLGEQFF. Here the CDR3 DNA reads TGTGCCAGCAGCCCGCTGGGGGAGCAGTTCTTC. This chain connects TRBV7-9 to TRBJ2-1; no firm D call. Germline V gene lookup returns CDR1 SEHNR and CDR2 FQNEAQ (reference sequence). CDR3 length: 11 residues. Deletions cut 5 bases from V and 10 bases from J, with 9 bases between. Based on the CDR3 plus reference TRBV7-9 and TRBJ2-1, the full variable domain is DTGVSQNPRHKITKRGQNVTFRCDPISEHNRLYWYRQTLGQGPEFLTYFQNEAQLEKSRLLSDRFSAERPKGSFSTLEIQRTEQGDSAMYLCASSPLGEQFFGPGTRLTVL.

This clone was counted many times. The V and J genes are TRBV11-2 and TRBJ1-2; 8 nucleotides align to TRBD1. Germline lookup yields CDR1 SGHAT and CDR2 FQNNGV. The V and J ends lost 4 bases and 8 bases, in that order; junction bases with no gene match: 12. The CDR3 covers 15 residues. DNA of the CDR3: TGTGCCAGCAGCTCGCGGTTGGACAGGGTCCAAGGCTACACCTTC. It specifies CASSSRLDRVQGYTF.

The chain is built from TRBV10-2 and TRBJ2-1; a weak D match, TRBD2 (6 bases). The CDR3 contains 15 residues. The germline V gene encodes CDR1 WSHSY and CDR2 SAAADI. V was cut by 3 bases and J by 7 bases, with 16 bases left in between. CDR3 in DNA: TGCGCCAGCAGTGATGGGCGGGGATACCCTAATGAGCAGTTCTTC. Protein product: CASSDGRGYPNEQFF.